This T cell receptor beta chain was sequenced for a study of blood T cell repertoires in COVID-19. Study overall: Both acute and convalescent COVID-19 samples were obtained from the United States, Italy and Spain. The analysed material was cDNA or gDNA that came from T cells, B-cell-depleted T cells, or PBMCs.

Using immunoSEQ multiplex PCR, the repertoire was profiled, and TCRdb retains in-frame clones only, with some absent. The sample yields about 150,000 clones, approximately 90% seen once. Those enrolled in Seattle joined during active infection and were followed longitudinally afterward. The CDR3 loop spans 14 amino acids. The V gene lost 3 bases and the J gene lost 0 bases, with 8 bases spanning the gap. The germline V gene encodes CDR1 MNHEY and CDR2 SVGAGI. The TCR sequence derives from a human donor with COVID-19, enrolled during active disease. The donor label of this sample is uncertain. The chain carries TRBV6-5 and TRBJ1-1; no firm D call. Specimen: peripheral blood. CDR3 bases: TGTGCCAGCAGTTATCTTGACATGAACACTGAAGCTTTCTTT. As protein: CASSYLDMNTEAFF.